The rows below give T cell receptor beta chains drawn from one sample of a study of control samples from healthy donors and cancer patients. Measured with immunoSEQ multiplex PCR; TCRdb has only the in-frame clones, and not every one. The data show approximately 76,000 clones, more than 65% seen once. Sample: PBMCs. The origin of the receptors is a man between 60 and 75 years old with head and neck cancer. The CDR3 runs from the conserved cysteine through the conserved F or W. D genes are given only for firm matches. Not all rows give a size; the values are once, few, many and, for expanded clones, a class.

v_call	clone_size	j_call	d_call	cdr3_aa	cdr3_nt
TRBV2	.	TRBJ1-4	.	CASTRQGSTNEKLFF	TGTGCCAGCACCCGGCAGGGGAGCACTAATGAAAAACTGTTTTTT
TRBV6-6	few	TRBJ1-6	TRBD1	CASGTGLGSPLHF	TGTGCCAGCGGGACAGGGCTCGGATCACCCCTCCACTTT
TRBV5-1	.	TRBJ2-5	.	CASRVAQETQYF	TGCGCCAGCAGGGTGGCACAAGAGACCCAGTACTTC
TRBV20-1	.	TRBJ1-5	.	CSASRDSNQPQHF	TGCAGTGCTAGTCGGGACAGCAATCAGCCCCAGCATTTT
TRBV9	.	TRBJ2-5	TRBD2	CASSVELAGAWETQYF	TGTGCCAGCAGCGTAGAACTAGCGGGAGCCTGGGAGACCCAGTACTTC
TRBV4-1	.	TRBJ2-1	.	CASSQDGPYNEQFF	TGCGCCAGCAGCCAAGACGGGCCTTACAATGAGCAGTTCTTC
TRBV4-1	once	TRBJ1-3	.	CASSQNMGDTIYF	TGCGCCAGCAGCCAAAACATGGGGGACACCATATATTTT
TRBV4-1	.	TRBJ1-1	.	CASRITGLENTEAFF	TGCGCCAGCAGGATAACAGGGCTAGAGAACACTGAAGCTTTCTTT
TRBV5-1	.	TRBJ2-7	.	CASSLVSSGLTYEQYF	TGCGCCAGCAGCTTGGTATCCTCTGGGCTCACCTACGAGCAGTACTTC
TRBV28	.	TRBJ2-1	.	CASSFQVQVARENEQFF	TGTGCCAGCAGTTTTCAGGTGCAGGTGGCTAGGGAAAATGAGCAGTTCTTC
TRBV20-1	.	TRBJ2-1	TRBD2	CSARGLAGGNRNEQFF	TGCAGTGCTCGTGGACTAGCGGGAGGGAATCGCAATGAGCAGTTCTTC
TRBV13	.	TRBJ2-7	.	CASSSGTLTYEQYF	TGTGCCAGCAGCTCCGGGACTCTTACCTACGAGCAGTACTTC
TRBV4-1	.	TRBJ2-1	TRBD2	CASRASGGGSPYNEQFF	TGCGCCAGCAGGGCTAGCGGAGGTGGGAGCCCCTACAATGAGCAGTTCTTC
TRBV19	.	TRBJ1-5	.	CASSIVVNQPQHF	TGTGCCAGTAGTATAGTGGTTAATCAGCCCCAGCATTTT
TRBV15	.	TRBJ1-5	.	CATSAGGNQPQHF	TGTGCCACTTCCGCGGGGGGAAATCAGCCCCAGCATTTT
TRBV28	once	TRBJ1-3	TRBD1	CASSSPQGSPGNTIYF	TGTGCCAGCAGTTCACCACAGGGGAGCCCTGGAAACACCATATATTTT
TRBV11-3	.	TRBJ2-1	TRBD1	CASRPTQGVASNEQFF	TGTGCCAGCAGACCGACTCAGGGGGTTGCCTCCAATGAGCAGTTCTTC
TRBV9	few	TRBJ2-2	.	CARRVGGGGHTGELFF	TGTGCCCGCCGCGTAGGGGGCGGGGGGCACACCGGGGAGCTGTTTTTT
TRBV27	.	TRBJ1-5	.	CASSPGHNQPQHF	TGTGCCAGCAGTCCGGGACACAATCAGCCCCAGCATTTT
TRBV20-1	once	TRBJ2-3	.	CSVAADTQYF	TGCAGTGTCGCTGCAGATACGCAGTATTTT
TRBV11-3	.	TRBJ2-1	TRBD2	CASSLREEDEQFF	TGTGCCAGCAGCTTGCGGGAGGAGGATGAGCAGTTCTTC
TRBV19	.	TRBJ2-5	TRBD1	CASSTRGETQYF	TGTGCCAGTAGTACCAGGGGGGAGACCCAGTACTTC
TRBV7-8	.	TRBJ2-7	.	CASSLKRVLKGSGEQYF	TGTGCCAGCAGCTTAAAACGGGTATTGAAGGGTTCGGGCGAGCAGTACTTC
TRBV7-2	.	TRBJ2-7	TRBD1	CASSSGGRTYEQYF	TGTGCCAGCAGCTCAGGGGGTAGGACTTACGAGCAGTACTTC
TRBV7-9	.	TRBJ2-7	TRBD1	CASSLGTGSEQYF	TGTGCCAGCAGCTTGGGGACAGGGAGCGAGCAGTACTTC
TRBV4-2	.	TRBJ2-1	.	CASSQTATRRDSGNEQFF	TGTGCCAGCAGCCAAACGGCTACCCGACGAGATTCCGGCAATGAGCAGTTCTTC
TRBV25-1	.	TRBJ1-1	.	CASSEQGSEAFF	TGTGCCAGCAGTGAACAGGGCTCTGAAGCTTTCTTT
TRBV15	many	TRBJ1-6	.	CATSREYSPLHF	TGTGCCACCAGCAGAGAATATTCACCCCTCCACTTT
TRBV2	.	TRBJ1-4	TRBD1	CASRPKTGGGEKLFF	TGTGCCAGCCGTCCTAAGACAGGGGGCGGTGAAAAACTGTTTTTT
TRBV5-1	once	TRBJ2-7	.	CASSPDPRDSPYEQYF	TGCGCCAGCAGCCCGGACCCCCGGGATTCACCCTACGAGCAGTACTTC
TRBV6-5	.	TRBJ2-3	.	CASGTTDTQYF	TGTGCCAGCGGAACTACAGATACGCAGTATTTT
TRBV6-5	.	TRBJ2-1	.	CASCRGRGFSDEQFF	TGTGCCAGCTGCAGGGGCAGGGGTTTTTCCGATGAGCAGTTCTTC
TRBV5-1	.	TRBJ2-3	.	CASSYFQRVGLTDTQYF	TGCGCCAGCAGCTACTTTCAGCGGGTCGGTCTCACAGATACGCAGTATTTT
TRBV4-1	few	TRBJ2-2	TRBD2	CASTPIAGGGAGELFF	TGCGCCAGCACCCCGATAGCGGGAGGGGGCGCCGGGGAGCTGTTTTTT
TRBV5-1	.	TRBJ2-7	.	CASSRGGGRDYEQYF	TGCGCCAGCAGCCGGGGAGGGGGGCGAGACTACGAGCAGTACTTC
TRBV29-1	.	TRBJ2-3	TRBD2	CSVKISAGVKADTQYF	TGCAGCGTTAAAATTTCAGCGGGAGTCAAGGCAGATACGCAGTATTTT
TRBV3-1/TRBV3-2	.	TRBJ1-6	.	CASSPKGQGSFHF	TGTGCCAGCAGCCCGAAAGGACAAGGTTCTTTCCACTTT
TRBV27	.	TRBJ1-6	.	CASHKREYNSPLHF	TGTGCCTCTCACAAACGGGAATATAATTCACCCCTCCACTTT
TRBV28	.	TRBJ2-7	TRBD2	CASSSPGGKAYEQYF	TGTGCCAGCAGTTCCCCGGGGGGGAAAGCCTACGAGCAGTACTTC
TRBV30	.	TRBJ2-3	.	CAWTPGSGSTDTQYF	TGTGCCTGGACCCCCGGGAGCGGGAGCACAGATACGCAGTATTTT
TRBV5-1	once	TRBJ2-5	.	CASSQGGRRETQYF	TGCGCCAGCAGCCAGGGGGGGCGGAGAGAGACCCAGTACTTC
TRBV3-1/TRBV3-2	once	TRBJ2-7	.	CASSRGLLNEQYF	TGTGCCAGCAGCCGGGGGCTTCTGAACGAGCAGTACTTC
TRBV9	.	TRBJ2-3	TRBD1	CASSATGAGLTDTQYF	TGTGCCAGCAGCGCTACAGGGGCAGGGTTGACAGATACGCAGTATTTT
TRBV19	.	TRBJ2-6	.	CASSMRVAGANVLTF	TGTGCCAGTAGTATGAGGGTAGCTGGGGCCAACGTCCTGACTTTC
TRBV28	.	TRBJ2-1	TRBD2	CASRTSGSVPEQFF	TGTGCCAGCAGGACTAGCGGGAGTGTCCCTGAGCAGTTCTTC
TRBV28	.	TRBJ1-5	TRBD1	CASIPGTANQPQHF	TGTGCCAGCATCCCGGGGACAGCCAATCAGCCCCAGCATTTT
TRBV18	few	TRBJ2-7	.	CASSPGLTEQYF	TGTGCCAGCTCACCAGGACTGACCGAGCAGTACTTC
TRBV25-1	.	TRBJ2-1	.	CASSVSWNYNEQFF	TGTGCCAGCAGTGTTAGTTGGAACTACAATGAGCAGTTCTTC
TRBV7-9	.	TRBJ2-7	.	CASTVGRPTVYEQYF	TGTGCCAGCACCGTGGGCCGACCGACAGTCTACGAGCAGTACTTC
TRBV6-7	.	TRBJ2-5	.	CASSFAGIRGEETQYF	TGTGCCAGCAGTTTCGCGGGGATTCGCGGGGAAGAGACCCAGTACTTC
TRBV5-1	.	TRBJ2-7	.	CASSLANYGSEQYF	TGCGCCAGCAGCTTGGCAAACTACGGGTCCGAGCAGTACTTC
TRBV6-4	.	TRBJ1-1	.	CASSDGHNTEAFF	TGTGCCAGCAGTGACGGGCATAACACTGAAGCTTTCTTT
TRBV28	.	TRBJ2-7	.	CASSPSPGLYEQYF	TGTGCCAGCAGTCCTTCCCCCGGACTCTACGAGCAGTACTTC